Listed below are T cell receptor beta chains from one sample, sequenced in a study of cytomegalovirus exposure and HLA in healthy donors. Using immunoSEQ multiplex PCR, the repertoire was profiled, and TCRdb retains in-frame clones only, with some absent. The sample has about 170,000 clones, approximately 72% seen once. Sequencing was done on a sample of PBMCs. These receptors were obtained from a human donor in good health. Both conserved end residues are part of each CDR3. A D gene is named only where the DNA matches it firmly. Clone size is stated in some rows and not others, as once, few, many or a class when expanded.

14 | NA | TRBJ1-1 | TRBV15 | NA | CATSREAAGTEAFF | TGTGCCACCAGCAGAGAAGCTGCAGGGACTGAAGCTTTCTTT
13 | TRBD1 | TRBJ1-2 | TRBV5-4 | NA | CASSWTGNYGYTF | TGTGCCAGCAGCTGGACAGGGAACTATGGCTACACCTTC
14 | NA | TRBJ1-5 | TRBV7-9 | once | CASSLQGYNQPQHF | TGTGCCAGCAGCTTACAGGGATACAATCAGCCCCAGCATTTT
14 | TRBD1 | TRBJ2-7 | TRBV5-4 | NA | CASSPDRSIYEQYF | TGTGCCAGCAGCCCGGACAGGAGCATCTACGAGCAGTACTTC
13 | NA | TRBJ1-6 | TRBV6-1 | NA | CASSDRDNSPLHF | TGTGCCAGCAGTGACAGGGATAATTCACCCCTCCACTTT
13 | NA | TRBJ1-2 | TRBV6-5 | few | CASRSEGHSGYTF | TGTGCCAGCAGAAGCGAGGGACATTCTGGCTACACCTTC
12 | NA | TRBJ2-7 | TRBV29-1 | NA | CSVEAVDYEQYF | TGCAGCGTTGAAGCCGTAGACTACGAGCAGTACTTC
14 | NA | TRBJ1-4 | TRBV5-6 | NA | CASSFLQSNEKLFF | TGTGCCAGCAGCTTTCTCCAGTCTAATGAAAAACTGTTTTTT
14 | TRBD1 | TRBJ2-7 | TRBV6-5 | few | CASSPGTGRREQYF | TGTGCCAGCAGCCCCGGGACAGGCCGGAGGGAGCAGTACTTC
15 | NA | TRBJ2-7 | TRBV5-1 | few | CASSPRGEVSYEQYF | TGCGCCAGCAGCCCCCGAGGAGAGGTTTCCTACGAGCAGTACTTC
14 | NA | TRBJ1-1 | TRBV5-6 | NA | CASSPDRKNTEAFF | TGTGCCAGCAGCCCCGACAGAAAGAACACTGAAGCTTTCTTT
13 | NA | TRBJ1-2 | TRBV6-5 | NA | CASRSGQNYGYTF | TGTGCCAGCAGGTCAGGGCAGAACTATGGCTACACCTTC
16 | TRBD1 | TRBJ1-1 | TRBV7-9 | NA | CASSYRDRGRSTEAFF | TGTGCCAGCAGCTATCGGGACAGGGGGCGTAGCACTGAAGCTTTCTTT
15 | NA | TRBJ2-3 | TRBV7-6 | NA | CASSGTGASTDTQYF | TGTGCCAGCAGCGGTACTGGGGCGAGCACAGATACGCAGTATTTT
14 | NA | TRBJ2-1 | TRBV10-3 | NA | CAISDGTNYNEQFF | TGTGCCATCAGTGACGGGACAAACTACAATGAGCAGTTCTTC
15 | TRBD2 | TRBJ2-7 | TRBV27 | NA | CASSSSGGPVYEQYF | TGTGCCAGCAGCTCTAGCGGGGGCCCAGTCTACGAGCAGTACTTC
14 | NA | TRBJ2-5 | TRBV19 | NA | CASSIGRSQETQYF | TGTGCCAGTAGTATAGGTCGGTCGCAAGAGACCCAGTACTTC